The next 15 T cell receptor beta chains were all read from a single sample in a study of T-cell reconstitution after alpha-beta-depleted transplantation in children (dated by TCRdb to 2016 to 2018). Library method: PCR. The sample was run on an Illumina HiSeq 2500. TCR libraries were prepared with molecular barcoding, using unique molecular identifiers to normalize TCRbeta repertoire quantification. TCRdb reran the public reads through fastp at Q25 and MiXCR, keeping productive beta chains. Rows with one shared CDR3 protein collapse into an entry with the most common genes and DNA. A total of fewer than 750,000 distinct CDR3 sequences appear in this sample, about a quarter of them only once. About 35% of the sample rests with the top ten. The label giving this sample's treatment or condition can be read as: allogeneic hematopoietic cell transplantation with graft depleted of TCRalphabeta T cells and CD19 B cells.

The material sequenced was PBMCs, taken before TCRalphabeta/CD19-depleted stem cell transplant. The receptors stem from a boy younger than two with Wiskott-Aldrich syndrome, due to receive a stem cell transplant.

This chain joins TRBV4-1 and TRBJ2-7; 7 nucleotides line up with TRBD1. The CDR3 length is 16 residues. Germline CDR1 MGHRA, CDR2 YSYEKL. V was clipped by 0 bases and J by 1 base; unmatched bases: 6. In DNA, the CDR3 is TGCGCCAGCAGCCAAGAACGGACAGGAAGATCCTACGAGCAGTACTTC. Its translation is CASSQERTGRSYEQYF.

The chain recombines TRBV9 with TRBJ2-3; TRBD2 matches at 11 bases. CDR3 length: 15 residues. After removal of 2 bases from V and 5 bases from J, the junction contained 4 bases not matched to a gene. The germline V gene encodes CDR1 SGDLS and CDR2 YYNGEE. The CDR3 region is CASSVSGRAVDTQYF. The DNA for the CDR3 is TGTGCCAGCAGCGTTAGCGGGAGGGCCGTAGATACGCAGTATTTT.

The chain employs TRBV5-1 and TRBJ2-6; TRBD2 agrees at 16 bases. The germline CDR1 and CDR2 sequences are SGHRS and YFSETQ. The CDR3 loop spans 19 amino acids. J gave up 0 bases and V 4 bases, and 4 bases lay outside the gene matches. This chain's CDR3 is CASSRGLAGGPSGANVLTF. The DNA for the CDR3 is TGCGCCAGCAGCCGGGGACTAGCGGGAGGGCCCTCTGGGGCCAACGTCCTGACTTTC.

The chain recombines TRBV29-1 with TRBJ2-1, with TRBD2 matching 12 bases. This CDR3 has 14 amino acids. Per germline, CDR1 SQVTM and CDR2 ANQGSEA. With 6 bases clipped from V and 7 bases from J, the junction kept 7 bases outside the gene matches. CDR3 region: CSVGLAGIRNEQFF. The CDR3 coding sequence is TGCAGCGTCGGACTAGCGGGAATCAGGAATGAGCAGTTCTTC.

This chain links TRBV6-1 with TRBJ1-5, with TRBD1 as a possible D gene (6 bases). V was clipped by 5 bases and J by 2 bases, with 13 bases between them. Germline lookup yields CDR1 MNHNS and CDR2 SASEGT. The CDR3 has 15 residues. The CDR3, as DNA: TGTGCCAGCAGTCCTAGGGGGACTGGCAATCAGCCCCAGCATTTT. Protein product: CASSPRGTGNQPQHF.

V is TRBV24-1 and J is TRBJ2-1, with a tentative D call TRBD2 (6 bases). CDR3 length equals 14 residues. The germline V and J ends were trimmed by 3 bases and 7 bases, with 12 bases remaining between them. Germline loops: CDR1 KGHDR, CDR2 SFDVKD. CDR3 sequence (DNA): TGTGCCACCAGTGATCCGGGAGTGGGAAATGAGCAGTTCTTC. It yields the protein CATSDPGVGNEQFF.

This clonotype was found many times. The chain is built from TRBV12-3 or TRBV12-4 and TRBJ1-1, with D hard to call. This CDR3 has 12 amino acids. With 3 bases removed from V and 8 bases from J, the gap between germline ends came to 10 bases. CDR3 residues: CASSFNLIEAFF. The CDR3, as DNA: TGTGCCAGCAGTTTCAATCTAATCGAAGCTTTCTTT.

This clonotype was seen only a few times. J is TRBJ1-3 and V is TRBV9; no firm D call. Trimming removed 0 bases from V and 0 bases from J, with 10 bases in between. CDR3 length equals 16 residues. Germline CDR1 and CDR2: SGDLS and YYNGEE. The CDR3 spells CASSVGSRSSGNTIYF. CDR3 nucleotide sequence: TGTGCCAGCAGCGTAGGATCTAGGAGCTCTGGAAACACCATATATTTT.

This clonotype was seen more than once but under ten times. The V call is TRBV24-1, the J call TRBJ2-7; D not resolved. CDR1 is KGHDR, CDR2 SFDVKD, per germline. The V and J ends lost 1 base and 4 bases respectively, with 7 bases between them. The length of the CDR3 is 13 residues. For the CDR3, the DNA is TGTGCCACCAGTGATTTTCCTTTTTACGAGCAGTACTTC. It encodes CATSDFPFYEQYF.

A remark on this clonotype: A read error may produce the germline difference seen at one junction end. This rearrangement joins TRBV5-1 to TRBJ2-1, with unresolved D. The CDR3 sequence is 12 residues long. Germline assignment: CDR1 SGHRS and CDR2 YFSETQ. CDR3 DNA: TGCGCCAGTAGCTTAGGCATCAATGAGCAGTTCTTC. Translated: CASSLGINEQFF.

This sequence joins TRBV7-9 and TRBJ1-2; TRBD1 matches at 8 bases. CDR3 length: 15 residues. The V gene's germline CDR1 is SEHNR and CDR2 FQNEAQ (reference sequence). V shed 1 base, J shed 2 bases, and the junction held 3 bases outside the gene matches. The CDR3 loop reads CASSLDDRGNYGYTF. The CDR3 DNA is TGTGCCAGCAGCTTAGACGACAGGGGCAACTATGGCTACACCTTC.

The CDR3 sequence: CASRDRGMITGTDTQYF. CDR3 DNA: TGTGCCAGCAGGGACAGGGGGATGATCACTGGTACAGATACGCAGTATTTT. The gene calls are TRBV2 and TRBJ2-3, with TRBD1 matching 10 bases. The CDR3 has 17 residues. Germline CDR1 is SNHLY and CDR2 is FYNNEI. V trimming: 6 bases; J trimming: 3 bases; junction bases outside the gene matches: 12.

There are a few counts of this clonotype. This rearrangement joins TRBV5-1 to TRBJ2-5; 9 bases line up with TRBD2. Trimming cost V 4 bases and J 5 bases; bases outside gene matches: 9. This CDR3 comprises 15 residues. In germline, CDR1 is SGHRS, CDR2 YFSETQ. The DNA of the CDR3 is TGCGCCAGCAGCCCCGTAGCGGGAGTAGATGAGACCCAGTACTTC. This codes for CASSPVAGVDETQYF.

This clonotype was observed a handful of times. This chain joins TRBV20-1 and TRBJ2-3; the match to TRBD2 covers 9 bases. V shed 3 bases and J 2 bases; nucleotides not matched to a gene: 6. Looked up from germline, CDR1 is DFQATT and CDR2 is SNEGSKA (reference sequence). The CDR3 sequence is 15 residues long. The CDR3 DNA is TGCAGTGCTAGTCGACTAGCGGATCACACAGATACGCAGTATTTT. It codes for CSASRLADHTDTQYF.

The CDR3 spells CSASGGTGNTIYF. Here the CDR3 DNA reads TGCAGTGCTAGCGGGGGGACTGGAAACACCATATATTTT. The genes are TRBV20-1 and TRBJ1-3; TRBD1 is a possible D gene (5 bases). The CDR3 is made up of 13 amino acids. Trimming removed 3 bases from V and 2 bases from J, with 8 bases in between. Germline lookup yields CDR1 DFQATT and CDR2 SNEGSKA (reference sequence).